This T cell receptor beta chain stems from a study of blood T cell repertoires in COVID-19. On the study more broadly: Acute and convalescent COVID-19 samples came from the United States, Italy and Spain. T cells, B-cell-depleted T cells, or PBMCs provided the cDNA or gDNA that served as material.

The table came from immunoSEQ multiplex PCR; TCRdb's copy has only in-frame clones and leaves some out. The data show about 530,000 clones, around nine tenths seen once. This CDR3 contains 13 residues. CDR1 and CDR2 (germline): SGDLS, YYNGEE. The V gene lost 0 bases and the J gene lost 9 bases, with 7 bases spanning the gap. This TCR derives from a woman in her 50s with COVID-19, enrolled during active disease. What was sequenced was peripheral blood. The genes are TRBV9 and TRBJ1-6; perhaps TRBD1 as D (5 bases). The CDR3 protein is CASSVGGASPLHF. The DNA for the CDR3 is TGTGCCAGCAGCGTAGGCGGGGCTTCACCCCTCCACTTT.